The rows below give T cell receptor beta chains drawn from one sample of a study of blood T cells in healthy people across ages. TCRdb reprocessed the 5' RACE reads via MiXCR and lists one record per CDR3 protein. The sample holds about 640,000 distinct CDR3 sequences, about 28% seen once. Sequenced material: blood. The receptors shown here come from an elderly woman in good health. CDR3s include the opening cysteine and the closing phenylalanine or tryptophan. D genes are given only for firm matches. Where a row states a size, it is once, few, many or the class of an expanded clone; other rows omit it.

once	TRBV20-1	TRBJ2-1	-	TGCAGCATCACACTTCTGACGGGGGATGAGCAGTTCTTC	CSITLLTGDEQFF
few	TRBV4-2	TRBJ1-3	-	TGTGCCAGCAGCCAGGACGGCATTTTTGGAAACACCATATATTTT	CASSQDGIFGNTIYF
-	TRBV7-2	TRBJ2-5	-	TGTGCCAGCAGCTTAGGAGGGAGTTTGGCTGAGACCCAGTACTTC	CASSLGGSLAETQYF
-	TRBV28	TRBJ1-4	TRBD1	TGTGCCAGCAGTGTGACAGGGGGCGCGGAAAAACTGTTTTTT	CASSVTGGAEKLFF
-	TRBV6-5	TRBJ1-2	TRBD1	TGTGCCAGCAGTTACTTCATGACAGGGGCCAACTATGGCTACACCTTC	CASSYFMTGANYGYTF
few	TRBV20-1	TRBJ1-5	-	TGCAGTGCTTCATTCTTGGTTGGCAATCAGCCCCAGCATTTT	CSASFLVGNQPQHF
-	TRBV3-1	TRBJ2-3	-	TGTGCCCGCAGCCAAGGGAGGGGGCAAGCAGATACGCAGTATTTT	CARSQGRGQADTQYF
-	TRBV6-2/TRBV6-3	TRBJ2-3	TRBD1	TGTGCCAGCAGTTCGGCCGGACAGGGGACTTTCCCTTTAATTAGAGATACGCAGTATTTT	CASSSAGQGTFPLIRDTQYF
many	TRBV2	TRBJ2-7	-	TGTGCCAGCAGGACGGACAGTTCCTCCTACGAGCAGTACTTC	CASRTDSSSYEQYF
few	TRBV3-1	TRBJ2-7	-	TGTGCCAGCAGCCAAGACAGGGCCCCCTCCTACGAGCAGTACTTC	CASSQDRAPSYEQYF
many	TRBV7-2	TRBJ2-5	TRBD2	TGTGCCAGCAGCTCTAGCGGGGCCATCCAAGAGACCCAGTACTTC	CASSSSGAIQETQYF
few	TRBV2	TRBJ1-4	TRBD1	TGTGCCAGCAGAAACCGGGACAGGGTAGACGAAAAACTGTTTTTT	CASRNRDRVDEKLFF
many	TRBV7-2	TRBJ1-2	-	TGTGCCAGCAGCTTAGCGCCACGTGACTATGGCTACACCTTC	CASSLAPRDYGYTF
-	TRBV29-1	TRBJ2-7	-	TGCAGTGCTAGAGGACCGGCGAAATACGAGCAGTACTTC	CSARGPAKYEQYF
-	TRBV14	TRBJ2-5	-	TGTGCCGGCAGCCCGGGACCTCGGTTTCAAGAGACCCAGTACTTC	CAGSPGPRFQETQYF
many	TRBV7-9	TRBJ2-6	TRBD2	TGTGCCAGCAGCCGGGGGGGAATCGCTGGGGCCAACGTCCTGACTTTC	CASSRGGIAGANVLTF
few	TRBV6-5	TRBJ1-5	TRBD1	TGTGCCGGCAGCTACGCAGGGGGGTTTGATCAGCCCCAGCATTTT	CAGSYAGGFDQPQHF